The 16 T cell receptor beta chains presented below share a single source sample, sequenced in a study of Ad26.COV2.S vaccination and SARS-CoV-2 variants (dated by TCRdb to about 2021). What this sample's time point label stands for: individuals recovered from natural SARS-CoV-2 infection. The library relied on the immunoSEQ multiplex PCR assay. TCRdb mirrors the immuneACCESS table, restricted to in-frame sequences. Some clones are absent from its copies; in checked studies, under half trace to an unresolved V gene, and the reason for the others is unknown. This sample gives 150,000 to 200,000 clones in total; around 90% of them show up just once. Roughly 6% of the sample is held by the ten biggest clonotypes. The sample in question was peripheral blood, obtained after recovery from COVID-19. These receptors were obtained from a human donor who had recovered from COVID-19.

This CDR3 reads CASTNSGGSEQFF. CDR3 DNA sequence: TGTGCCAGCACCAACTCAGGAGGGAGTGAGCAGTTCTTC. This chain uses TRBV6-5 with TRBJ2-1, with D tentatively TRBD2 (6 bases). Trimming shortened V by 7 bases and J by 9 bases, and 16 bases separated the two germline ends. CDR3 length: 13 amino acids. CDR1 MNHEY and CDR2 SVGAGI come from the germline V gene.

This clone was detected only once. The rearrangement joins TRBV6-5 to TRBJ1-1; TRBD1 might be the D (6 bases). The V and J ends lost 7 bases and 1 base respectively, with 10 bases between them. Germline V gene sequence: CDR1 MNHEY, CDR2 SVGAGI. The CDR3 consists of 13 residues. CDR3 sequence (DNA): TGTGCCAGCACACAGGGAGAGAACACTGAAGCTTTCTTT. This codes for CASTQGENTEAFF.

This clone appeared a single time. V and J are TRBV5-8 and TRBJ2-5; unclear D gene. The CDR3 is 9 residues long. Germline assignment: CDR1 SGHTS and CDR2 YDEGEE. V gave up 7 bases and J gave up 7 bases, with 5 bases separating them. The CDR3 DNA follows: TGTGCCAGCCCGGGGACCCAGTACTTC. Protein sequence: CASPGTQYF.

V gene TRBV4-1 combines with J gene TRBJ2-7, with 7 nucleotides matching TRBD1. There are 14 residues in the CDR3. Per the germline V gene, CDR1 is MGHRA and CDR2 is YSYEKL. The ends lost 4 bases at V and 5 bases at J; junction bases unmatched: 8. This CDR3 reads CASSPQTGDHEQYF. CDR3 coding DNA: TGCGCCAGCAGCCCGCAAACAGGGGACCACGAGCAGTACTTC.

V gene TRBV6-5 combines with J gene TRBJ1-2, with TRBD1 matching over 7 bases. This CDR3 contains 13 residues. Germline trimming cut 6 bases from V and 8 bases from J; bases unmatched to any gene: 9. The germline CDR1 and CDR2 sequences are MNHEY and SVGAGI. The CDR3 DNA is TGTGCCAGCAGAGAGGGACAGCGGTTAGGCTACACCTTC. Its translation: CASREGQRLGYTF.

The chain is built from TRBV5-1 and TRBJ1-5; no clear D. Germline V CDR1 and CDR2: SGHRS, YFSETQ. The CDR3 extends over 15 amino acids. V was trimmed by 4 bases and J by 0 bases, leaving 11 bases between them. CDR3 region: CASSPRGFSNQPQHF. The CDR3 DNA is TGCGCCAGCAGCCCGCGGGGTTTTAGCAATCAGCCCCAGCATTTT.

J is TRBJ2-3 and V is TRBV9, with a tentative D call TRBD2 (5 bases). The CDR3 is 14 residues long. The germline V gene encodes CDR1 SGDLS and CDR2 YYNGEE. Trimming stripped 0 bases from V and 6 bases from J, with 11 bases between. The chain's CDR3 is CASSVASFFDTQYF. CDR3 coding DNA: TGTGCCAGCAGCGTAGCTAGCTTCTTCGATACGCAGTATTTT. The entire variable domain, with the rest obtained from reference TRBV9 and TRBJ2-3, is as follows: DSGVTQTPKHLITATGQRVTLRCSPRSGDLSVYWYQQSLDQGLQFLIQYYNGEERAKGNILERFSAQQFPDLHSELNLSSLELGDSALYFCASSVASFFDTQYFGPGTRLTVL.

This clone occurred a few times. V and J are TRBV6-6 and TRBJ2-7; 9 nucleotides align to TRBD1. The CDR3 loop spans 13 amino acids. Trimming at V came to 8 bases and at J to 3 bases, leaving 5 bases not matched to a gene. CDR1 and CDR2 (germline): MNHNY, SVGAGI (reference sequence). The CDR3 DNA reads as TGTGCCAGCGGAACGGGACAGGGCTACGAGCAGTACTTC. Protein product: CASGTGQGYEQYF.

The rearrangement links TRBV29-1 to TRBJ2-2; D gene uncertain. The ends were cut back, 1 base at V and 2 bases at J, with 5 bases in the middle. In germline, CDR1 is SQVTM, CDR2 ANQGSEA. CDR3 length: 13 amino acids. The CDR3 protein is CSVEASNTGELFF. CDR3 in DNA: TGCAGCGTTGAAGCCAGCAACACCGGGGAGCTGTTTTTT.

V gene TRBV30 combines with J gene TRBJ1-1, with D uncertain. Trimming pared 0 bases from V and 5 bases from J, leaving 10 bases between. CDR3 length equals 13 residues. Germline assignment: CDR1 GTSNPN and CDR2 SVGIG (reference sequence). CDR3 in amino acids: CAWSVNGGTEAFF. The CDR3 DNA reads TGTGCCTGGAGTGTGAATGGAGGGACTGAAGCTTTCTTT.

V is TRBV5-1 and J is TRBJ2-1; 7 bases are shared with TRBD1. CDR1 is SGHRS, CDR2 YFSETQ, per germline. This CDR3 comprises 16 residues. Trimming took 0 bases from V and 0 from J; bases not matched to a gene: 3. CDR3 amino acids: CASSLGGQSSYNEQFF. The CDR3 DNA reads as TGCGCCAGCAGCTTGGGGGGACAGAGCTCCTACAATGAGCAGTTCTTC.

The J gene is TRBJ2-3, the V gene TRBV2; the match to TRBD1 covers 9 bases. The V segment lost 7 bases and the J segment 4 bases; nucleotides outside the gene matches: 3. There are 13 residues in the CDR3. Germline loops: CDR1 SNHLY, CDR2 FYNNEI. DNA for the CDR3: TGTGCCAGCAAGGACAGGGGCGCAGATACGCAGTATTTT. This translates into CASKDRGADTQYF.

V is TRBV3-1 (or the pseudogene TRBV3-2) and J is TRBJ2-2; TRBD2 matches 9 bases. V shed 5 bases and J 6 bases; nucleotides not matched to a gene: 7. CDR3 size: 15 residues. Germline V gene data show CDR1 as LGHDT and CDR2 as YNNKEL (reference sequence). CDR3 protein: CASSSPGLASGELFF. In DNA form, the CDR3 reads TGTGCCAGCAGCTCACCGGGACTAGCCTCCGGGGAGCTGTTTTTT.

This chain joins TRBV2 and TRBJ1-1; D remains unclear. In germline, CDR1 is SNHLY, CDR2 FYNNEI. The V gene lost 7 bases and the J gene lost 6 bases, with 12 bases spanning the gap. The CDR3 is made up of 12 amino acids. The CDR3 coding sequence is TGTGCCAGCACACGGGCCGGCGCTGAAGCTTTCTTT. Protein sequence: CASTRAGAEAFF.

The V and J genes are TRBV6-5 and TRBJ2-7; D might be TRBD1 (5 bases). The germline V gene has CDR1 MNHEY and CDR2 SVGAGI. The V end lost 10 bases, the J end lost 1 base, and 14 bases lay between the germline ends. The CDR3 consists of 13 residues. The CDR3 DNA sequence: TGTGCCATCCGTAGGGGTGCGTCCTACGAGCAGTACTTC. It translates to CAIRRGASYEQYF.

This sequence joins TRBV19 and TRBJ2-3; the match to TRBD2 covers 7 bases. This CDR3 comprises 18 residues. V was clipped by 3 bases and J by 2 bases; unmatched bases: 14. Germline CDR1 LNHDA, CDR2 SQIVND (reference sequence). DNA of the CDR3: TGTGCCAGTAGTATCCTTGGGGACTATCGTCTGCACACAGATACGCAGTATTTT. As protein: CASSILGDYRLHTDTQYF.